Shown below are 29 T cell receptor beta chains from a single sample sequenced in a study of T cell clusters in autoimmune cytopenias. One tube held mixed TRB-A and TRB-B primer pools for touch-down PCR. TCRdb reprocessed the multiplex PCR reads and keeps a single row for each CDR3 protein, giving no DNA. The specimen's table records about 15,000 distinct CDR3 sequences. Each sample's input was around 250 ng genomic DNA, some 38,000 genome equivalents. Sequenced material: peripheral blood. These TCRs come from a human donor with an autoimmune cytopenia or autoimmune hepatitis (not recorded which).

The CDR3 spells CASRFRGGGPNNEQFF. The chain carries TRBV6-5 and TRBJ2-1; TCRdb gives TRBD2 as the D gene, but with no DNA this cannot be confirmed. This CDR3 is built from 16 residues. Germline CDR1 reads MNHEY; CDR2 reads SVGAGI.

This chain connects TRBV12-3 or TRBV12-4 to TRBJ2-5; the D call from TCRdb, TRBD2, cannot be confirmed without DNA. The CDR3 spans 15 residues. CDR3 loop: CASSPRRGYQETQYF.

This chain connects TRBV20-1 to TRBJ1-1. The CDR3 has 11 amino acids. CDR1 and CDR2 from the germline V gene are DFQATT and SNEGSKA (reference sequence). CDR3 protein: CSAGPNTEAFF.

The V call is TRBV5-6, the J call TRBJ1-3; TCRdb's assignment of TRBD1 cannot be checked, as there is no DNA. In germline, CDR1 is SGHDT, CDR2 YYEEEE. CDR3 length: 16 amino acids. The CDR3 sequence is CASSLNRGRSGNTIYF.

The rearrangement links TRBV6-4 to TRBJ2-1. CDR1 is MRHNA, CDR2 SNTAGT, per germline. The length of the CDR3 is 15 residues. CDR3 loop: CASSDSVGSFNEQFF.

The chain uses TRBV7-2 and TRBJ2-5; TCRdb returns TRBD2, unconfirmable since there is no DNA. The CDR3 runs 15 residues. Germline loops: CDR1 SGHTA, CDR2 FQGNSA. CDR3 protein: CASSLGRDHSYEQYF.

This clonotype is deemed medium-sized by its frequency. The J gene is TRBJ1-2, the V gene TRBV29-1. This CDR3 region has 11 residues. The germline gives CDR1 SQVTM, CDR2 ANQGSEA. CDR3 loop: CSVSSDYGYTF.

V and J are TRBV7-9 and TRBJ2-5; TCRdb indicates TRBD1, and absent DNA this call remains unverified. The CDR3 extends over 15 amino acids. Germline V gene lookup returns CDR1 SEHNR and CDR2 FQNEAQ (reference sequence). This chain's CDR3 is CASSFLASGAETQYF. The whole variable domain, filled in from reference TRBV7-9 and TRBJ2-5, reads DTGVSQNPRHKITKRGQNVTFRCDPISEHNRLYWYRQTLGQGPEFLTYFQNEAQLEKSRLLSDRFSAERPKGSFSTLEIQRTEQGDSAMYLCASSFLASGAETQYFGPGTRLLVL.

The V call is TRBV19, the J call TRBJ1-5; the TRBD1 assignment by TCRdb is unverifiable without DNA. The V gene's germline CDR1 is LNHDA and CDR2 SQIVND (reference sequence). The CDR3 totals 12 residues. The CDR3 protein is CASGQFNQPQHF.

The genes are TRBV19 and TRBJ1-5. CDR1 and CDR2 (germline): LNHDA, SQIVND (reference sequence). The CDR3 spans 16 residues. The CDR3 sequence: CASSKVKGFGNQPQHF. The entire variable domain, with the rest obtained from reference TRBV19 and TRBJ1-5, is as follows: DGGITQSPKYLFRKEGQNVTLSCEQNLNHDAMYWYRQDPGQGLRLIYYSQIVNDFQKGDIAEGYSVSREKKESFPLTVTSAQKNPTAFYLCASSKVKGFGNQPQHFGDGTRLSIL.

CDR3 sequence reads: CASSPGLAGAADTQYF. V usage is TRBV19 and J usage is TRBJ2-3; the TCRdb call, TRBD2, lacks DNA for checking. There are 16 residues in the CDR3. CDR1 is LNHDA, CDR2 SQIVND, per germline (reference sequence).

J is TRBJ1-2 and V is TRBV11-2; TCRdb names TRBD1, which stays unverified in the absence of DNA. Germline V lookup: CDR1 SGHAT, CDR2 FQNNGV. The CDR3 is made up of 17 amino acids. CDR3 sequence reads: CASSFRPGTDRGHGYTF.

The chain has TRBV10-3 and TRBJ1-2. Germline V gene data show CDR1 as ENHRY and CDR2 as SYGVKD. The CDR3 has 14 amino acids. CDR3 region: CAISEYGSYYGYTF.

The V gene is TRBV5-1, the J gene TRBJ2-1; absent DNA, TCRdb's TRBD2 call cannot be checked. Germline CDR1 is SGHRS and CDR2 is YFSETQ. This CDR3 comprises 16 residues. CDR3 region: CASSLWASGSSNEQFF.

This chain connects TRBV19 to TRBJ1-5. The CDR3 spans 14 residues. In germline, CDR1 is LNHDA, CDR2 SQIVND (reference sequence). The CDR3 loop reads CASSIGVSNQPQHF.

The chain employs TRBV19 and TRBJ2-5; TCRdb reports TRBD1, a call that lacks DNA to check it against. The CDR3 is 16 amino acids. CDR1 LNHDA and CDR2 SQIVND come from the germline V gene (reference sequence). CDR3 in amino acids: CASSIEGRRGRETQYF.

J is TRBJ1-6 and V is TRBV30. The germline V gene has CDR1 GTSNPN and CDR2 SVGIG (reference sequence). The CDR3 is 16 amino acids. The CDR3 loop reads CAWSPRGEGRNSPLHF.

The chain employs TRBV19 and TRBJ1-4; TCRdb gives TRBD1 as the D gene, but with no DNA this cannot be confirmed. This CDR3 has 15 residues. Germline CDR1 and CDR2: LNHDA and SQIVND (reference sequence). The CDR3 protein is CASTALGAGWEKLFF.

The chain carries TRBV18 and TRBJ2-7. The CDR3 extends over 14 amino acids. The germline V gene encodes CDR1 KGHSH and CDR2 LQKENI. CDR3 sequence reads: CASSPGRLPYEQYF.

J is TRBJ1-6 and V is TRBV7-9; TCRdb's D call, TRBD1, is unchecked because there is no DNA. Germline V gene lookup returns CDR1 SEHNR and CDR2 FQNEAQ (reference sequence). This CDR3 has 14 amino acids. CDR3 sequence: CASSSQGAYSPLHF.

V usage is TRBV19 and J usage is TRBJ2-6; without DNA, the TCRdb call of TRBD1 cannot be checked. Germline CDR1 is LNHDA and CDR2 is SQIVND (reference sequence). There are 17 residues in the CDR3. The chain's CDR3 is CASSIFPGGDGANVLTF.

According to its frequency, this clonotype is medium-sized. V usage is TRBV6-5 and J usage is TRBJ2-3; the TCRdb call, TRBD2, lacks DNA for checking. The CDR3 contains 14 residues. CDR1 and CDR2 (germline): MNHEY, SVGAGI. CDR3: CASSYSPATDTQYF.

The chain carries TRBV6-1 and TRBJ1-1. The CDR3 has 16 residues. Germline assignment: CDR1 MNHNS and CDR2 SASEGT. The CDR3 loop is CASSEVMAGRGTEAFF.

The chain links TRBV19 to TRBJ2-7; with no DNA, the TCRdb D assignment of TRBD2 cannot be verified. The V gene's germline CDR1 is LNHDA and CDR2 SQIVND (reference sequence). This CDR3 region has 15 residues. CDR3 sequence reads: CASSTTGPFSYEQYF.

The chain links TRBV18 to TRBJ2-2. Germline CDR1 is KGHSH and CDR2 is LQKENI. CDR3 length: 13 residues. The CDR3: CASSPRGGGELFF.

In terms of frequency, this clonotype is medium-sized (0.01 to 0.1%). CDR3 region: CASSLTGDYEQYF. This rearrangement joins TRBV5-5 to TRBJ2-7; the D gene TCRdb calls, TRBD1, cannot be checked with no DNA. CDR1 SGHKS and CDR2 YYEKEE come from the germline V gene (reference sequence). CDR3 length: 13 amino acids.

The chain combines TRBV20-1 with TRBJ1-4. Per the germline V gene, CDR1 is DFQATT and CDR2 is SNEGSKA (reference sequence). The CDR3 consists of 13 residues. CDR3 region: CSARGLRREKLFF.

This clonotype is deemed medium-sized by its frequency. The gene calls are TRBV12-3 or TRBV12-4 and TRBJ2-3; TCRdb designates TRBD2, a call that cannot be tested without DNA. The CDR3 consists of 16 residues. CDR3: CASSLGLAGAGDTQYF.

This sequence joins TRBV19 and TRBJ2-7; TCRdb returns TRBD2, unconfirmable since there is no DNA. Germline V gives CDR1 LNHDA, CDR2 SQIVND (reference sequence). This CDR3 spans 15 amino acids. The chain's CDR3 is CASSPGLLRPYEQYF. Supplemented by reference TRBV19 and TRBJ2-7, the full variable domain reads DGGITQSPKYLFRKEGQNVTLSCEQNLNHDAMYWYRQDPGQGLRLIYYSQIVNDFQKGDIAEGYSVSREKKESFPLTVTSAQKNPTAFYLCASSPGLLRPYEQYFGPGTRLTVT.